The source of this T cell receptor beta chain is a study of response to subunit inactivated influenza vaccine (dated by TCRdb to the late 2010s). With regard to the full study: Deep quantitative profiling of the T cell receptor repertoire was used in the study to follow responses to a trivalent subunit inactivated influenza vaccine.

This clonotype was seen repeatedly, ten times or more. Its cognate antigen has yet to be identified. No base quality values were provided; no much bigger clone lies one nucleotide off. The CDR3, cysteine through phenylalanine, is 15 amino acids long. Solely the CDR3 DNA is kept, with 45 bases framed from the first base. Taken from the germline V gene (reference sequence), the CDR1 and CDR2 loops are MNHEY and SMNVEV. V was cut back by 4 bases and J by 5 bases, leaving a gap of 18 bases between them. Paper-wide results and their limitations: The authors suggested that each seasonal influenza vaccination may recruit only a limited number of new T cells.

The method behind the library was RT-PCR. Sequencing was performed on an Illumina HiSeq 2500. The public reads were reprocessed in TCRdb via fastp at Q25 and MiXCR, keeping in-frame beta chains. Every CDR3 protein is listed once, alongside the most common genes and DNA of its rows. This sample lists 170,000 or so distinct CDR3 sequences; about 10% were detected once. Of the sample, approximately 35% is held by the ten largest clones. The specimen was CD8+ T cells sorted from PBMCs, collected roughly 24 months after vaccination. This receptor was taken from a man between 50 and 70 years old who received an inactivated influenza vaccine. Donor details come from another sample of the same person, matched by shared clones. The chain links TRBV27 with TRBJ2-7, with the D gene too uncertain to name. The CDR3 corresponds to CASSSYRNLNHEQYF. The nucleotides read TGTGCCAGCAGTTCGTATAGGAATTTGAACCACGAGCAGTACTTC.